This T cell receptor (beta chain) originates from a study of T cell clonality in common variable immunodeficiency. CDR1 MDHEN and CDR2 SYDVKM come from the germline V gene. The length of the CDR3 is 17 residues. V dropped 5 bases and J dropped 0 bases, with 17 bases sitting between them. This clone was recorded many times. The read terminates 3 residues before the CDR3 end, so the remaining end is supplied by the germline J gene. Data came from immunoSEQ multiplex PCR; TCRdb stores just in-frame clones and leaves some out. This table holds around 55,000 clones with no singletons; the top ten claim approximately 0.84%.

The sequence derives from a person aged 18 to 75 in good health. The chain joins TRBV28 to TRBJ1-5; tentatively, D is TRBD1 (5 bases). Sequenced sample: peripheral blood mononuclear cells. CDR3 DNA, as far as it was read: TGTGCCAGCAGTCCTAGGATCGACAGCGATAGCAATCAGCCC. Encoded protein: CASSPRIDSDSNQP. The complete CDR3 reads CASSPRIDSDSNQPQHF.